The present T cell receptor beta chain was sequenced within a study of shared T cell receptors in the human thymus. This table comes from immunoSEQ multiplex PCR, and its TCRdb copy is limited to in-frame clones, with some not included. This sample has roughly 700,000 clones, with 88% found just once. V shed 5 bases and J shed 0 bases, with 14 bases lying between them. This CDR3 contains 15 residues. Germline CDR1 reads SGHDN; CDR2 reads FVKESK. This sample was shared with a second study, whose subject was human thymus T cells. That report notes: It was healthy Finnish infants having corrective surgery for congenital heart defects who were the donors. Thymus specimens were resections from corrective heart surgery. In thymic and blood repertoires alike, V and J usage looked biased.

The receptor was derived from a boy younger than two with a congenital heart defect. Sequencing used thymocytes. The gene calls are TRBV14 and TRBJ2-7; D is possibly TRBD2 (5 bases). The CDR3 spells CASSYDAGSSYEQYF. The CDR3 DNA sequence: TGTGCCAGCAGCTACGATGCGGGTTCCTCCTACGAGCAGTACTTC.